Listed here are 17 T cell receptor beta chains from one sample, sequenced in a study of shared clonotypes between healthy human individuals. Positively selected for CCR7, the CD45RO-negative cells used as naive CD8 cells excluded terminally differentiated effector memory CD45RA+ cells. The assay was immunoSEQ multiplex PCR, and TCRdb's table has in-frame clones only and misses some. The sample has about 2 million clones, 85% to 95% seen once. Sequencing was performed on naive CD8+ T cells sorted from blood. These receptors were collected from a man in his late teens or twenties in good health.

This clone was seen a handful of times. This sequence joins TRBV7-9 and TRBJ2-3; perhaps TRBD1 as D (5 bases). V lost 2 bases and J lost 0, with 12 bases in between. This CDR3 region has 16 residues. Looked up from germline, CDR1 is SEHNR and CDR2 is FQNEAQ (reference sequence). In DNA form, the CDR3 reads TGTGCCAGCAGCTTAAGACAGAGCTCTAGCACAGATACGCAGTATTTT. Its translation is CASSLRQSSSTDTQYF.

The chain's CDR3 is CASSPNYRGAAGNTIYF. CDR3 nucleotide sequence: TGTGCCAGCAGCCCAAACTATAGGGGGGCGGCTGGAAACACCATATATTTT. The chain couples TRBV9 to TRBJ1-3, with D perhaps matching TRBD1 (6 bases). Deletions cut 4 bases from V and 2 bases from J, with 19 bases between. Germline loops: CDR1 SGDLS, CDR2 YYNGEE. CDR3 size: 17 residues.

The chain links TRBV7-9 to TRBJ1-2; 9 bases line up with TRBD1. The V segment lost 1 base and the J segment 4 bases; nucleotides outside the gene matches: 7. CDR1 and CDR2 (germline): SEHNR, FQNEAQ (reference sequence). The CDR3 runs to 16 residues. CDR3 region: CASSLGVTGQGYGYTF. The CDR3 region has the DNA TGTGCCAGCAGCTTAGGAGTGACGGGACAGGGCTATGGCTACACCTTC.

A note on this clone: Other DNA sequences within the sample encode an identical CDR3. This chain uses TRBV6-6 with TRBJ2-2; no reliable D call. The CDR3 contains 13 residues. The germline V gene has CDR1 MNHNY and CDR2 SVGAGI (reference sequence). Trimming removed 0 bases at V and 6 bases at J, with 5 bases between. This chain's CDR3 is CASSYSGSGELFF. DNA of the CDR3: TGTGCCAGCAGTTACTCGGGTTCCGGGGAGCTGTTTTTT.

The V call is TRBV7-3, the J call TRBJ2-3; D might be TRBD1 or TRBD2, each matching 5 bases. Germline CDR1 is SGHTA and CDR2 is FQGTGA. Trimming took off 2 bases at V and 1 base at J, with 13 bases between the two ends. The CDR3 has 16 amino acids. CDR3 DNA sequence: TGTGCCAGCAGCTTAGTGGGGGTGGGAGGCACAGATACGCAGTATTTT. It yields the protein CASSLVGVGGTDTQYF.

Notes on this clone: In the same sample, other DNA sequences code for this CDR3. The rearrangement joins TRBV18 to TRBJ2-7; 7 bases match TRBD2. The CDR3 length is 14 residues. J gave up 0 bases and V 3 bases, and 2 bases lay outside the gene matches. CDR1 and CDR2 from the germline V gene are KGHSH and LQKENI. DNA of the CDR3: TGTGCCAGCTCACCCGTAGCGGGCTCCTACGAGCAGTACTTC. This sequence encodes CASSPVAGSYEQYF. Full variable domain (outside the CDR3, taken from reference TRBV18 and TRBJ2-7): NAGVMQNPRHLVRRRGQEARLRCSPMKGHSHVYWYRQLPEEGLKFMVYLQKENIIDESGMPKERFSAEFPKEGPSILRIQQVVRGDSAAYFCASSPVAGSYEQYFGPGTRLTVT.

This chain uses TRBV20-1 with TRBJ2-7; D ambiguous. The CDR3 runs to 9 residues. V was clipped by 5 bases and J by 6 bases, with 5 bases between them. CDR1 and CDR2 (germline): DFQATT, SNEGSKA (reference sequence). The CDR3 DNA is TGCAGTGCTGCAGGCGAGCAGTACTTC. Residues: CSAAGEQYF.

The rearrangement joins TRBV19 to TRBJ1-1; maybe TRBD1 (5 bases). The V end was cut by 3 bases, the J end by 5 bases, with 16 bases between. CDR3 length: 15 amino acids. Germline lookup yields CDR1 LNHDA and CDR2 SQIVND (reference sequence). CDR3 sequence reads: CASSMPTASQTEAFF. CDR3 in DNA: TGTGCCAGTAGTATGCCGACAGCCTCACAGACTGAAGCTTTCTTT. Complete variable domain (other parts from reference TRBV19 and TRBJ1-1): DGGITQSPKYLFRKEGQNVTLSCEQNLNHDAMYWYRQDPGQGLRLIYYSQIVNDFQKGDIAEGYSVSREKKESFPLTVTSAQKNPTAFYLCASSMPTASQTEAFFGQGTRLTVV.

The chain combines TRBV5-6 with TRBJ2-2; the match to TRBD1 covers 10 bases. CDR1 and CDR2 (germline): SGHDT, YYEEEE. V dropped 4 bases and J dropped 3; count of bases not matched to a gene: 12. The CDR3 sequence is 18 residues long. The DNA for the CDR3 is TGTGCCAGCAGCGCCCGGGACAGGGGAGTCTCAGACACCGGGGAGCTGTTTTTT. Protein sequence: CASSARDRGVSDTGELFF.

V and J are TRBV28 and TRBJ2-1, with D maybe TRBD1 (5 bases). With 6 bases removed from V and 4 bases from J, the gap between germline ends came to 13 bases. This CDR3 has 14 amino acids. Germline V gives CDR1 MDHEN, CDR2 SYDVKM. DNA for the CDR3: TGTGCCAGCAGCTTCAAGGACATGTACAATGAGCAGTTCTTC. Protein product: CASSFKDMYNEQFF. Full variable domain (outside the CDR3, taken from reference TRBV28 and TRBJ2-1): DVKVTQSSRYLVKRTGEKVFLECVQDMDHENMFWYRQDPGLGLRLIYFSYDVKMKEKGDIPEGYSVSREKKERFSLILESASTNQTSMYLCASSFKDMYNEQFFGPGTRLTVL.

This clone showed up just a few times. The sample has other DNA sequences that encode this CDR3 too. V is TRBV5-1 and J is TRBJ1-2; D not resolved. CDR1 is SGHRS and CDR2 is YFSETQ in the germline V gene. The CDR3 consists of 13 residues. V shed 1 base and J shed 2 bases, with 6 bases lying between them. In nucleotides, the CDR3 is TGCGCCAGCAGCTTGACGGAGAACTATGGCTACACCTTC. This gives the protein CASSLTENYGYTF.

This clone appeared a single time. This sequence joins TRBV7-2 and TRBJ2-7; 7 nucleotides align to TRBD2. After removal of 4 bases from V and 9 bases from J, the junction contained 15 bases not matched to a gene. The CDR3 is 15 amino acids. Germline CDR1 SGHTA, CDR2 FQGNSA. The CDR3 reads CASSSQGLPLGGQYF. The DNA for the CDR3 is TGTGCCAGCAGCTCCCAGGGACTACCGCTTGGCGGGCAGTACTTC.

This chain connects TRBV4-2 to TRBJ1-1, with D possibly matching TRBD1 (5 bases). Germline V gene sequence: CDR1 LGHNA, CDR2 YNFKEQ. Deletions cut 0 bases from V and 3 bases from J, with 11 bases between. The CDR3 is 15 residues long. CDR3 nucleotide sequence: TGTGCCAGCAGCCAAGATGTGGAGGGGTACACTGAAGCTTTCTTT. This encodes CASSQDVEGYTEAFF.

Concerning this clone: Distinct nucleotide sequences in the sample also encode this CDR3. The DNA for the CDR3 is TGTGCCAGCAGTTACTCTGTCTCCTACGAGCAGTACTTC. Translated, it gives CASSYSVSYEQYF. The V call is TRBV6-6, the J call TRBJ2-7; unclear D gene. Germline V lookup: CDR1 MNHNY, CDR2 SVGAGI (reference sequence). This CDR3 is built from 13 residues. V lost 0 bases and J lost 0, with 3 bases in between.

As for this clone: Other DNA sequences from this sample encode an identical CDR3 as well. The chain recombines TRBV6-5 with TRBJ1-2; 7 nucleotides agree with TRBD1. Trimming at V came to 2 bases and at J to 8 bases, leaving 5 bases not matched to a gene. There are 13 residues in the CDR3. Germline CDR1 is MNHEY and CDR2 is SVGAGI. DNA for the CDR3: TGTGCCAGCAGTTACGGAACAGGGGAGGGCTACACCTTC. It encodes CASSYGTGEGYTF.

This clone was seen a single time. The chain combines TRBV27 with TRBJ2-7; D is unclear. V gave up 6 bases and J gave up 3 bases, with 9 bases separating them. CDR3 length equals 12 residues. From germline, CDR1 is MNHEY and CDR2 SMNVEV (reference sequence). For the CDR3, the DNA is TGTGCCAGCAGGCGAAACCTCTACGAGCAGTACTTC. Its translation is CASRRNLYEQYF.

The CDR3 here is CASSFRLADTYEQYF. The CDR3 DNA is TGCGCCAGCAGCTTTAGACTAGCGGATACCTACGAGCAGTACTTC. J is TRBJ2-7 and V is TRBV5-1; 9 nucleotides agree with TRBD2. The germline gives CDR1 SGHRS, CDR2 YFSETQ. The CDR3 is made up of 15 amino acids. Unmatched junction bases numbered 5, after V lost 2 bases and J lost 2 bases.